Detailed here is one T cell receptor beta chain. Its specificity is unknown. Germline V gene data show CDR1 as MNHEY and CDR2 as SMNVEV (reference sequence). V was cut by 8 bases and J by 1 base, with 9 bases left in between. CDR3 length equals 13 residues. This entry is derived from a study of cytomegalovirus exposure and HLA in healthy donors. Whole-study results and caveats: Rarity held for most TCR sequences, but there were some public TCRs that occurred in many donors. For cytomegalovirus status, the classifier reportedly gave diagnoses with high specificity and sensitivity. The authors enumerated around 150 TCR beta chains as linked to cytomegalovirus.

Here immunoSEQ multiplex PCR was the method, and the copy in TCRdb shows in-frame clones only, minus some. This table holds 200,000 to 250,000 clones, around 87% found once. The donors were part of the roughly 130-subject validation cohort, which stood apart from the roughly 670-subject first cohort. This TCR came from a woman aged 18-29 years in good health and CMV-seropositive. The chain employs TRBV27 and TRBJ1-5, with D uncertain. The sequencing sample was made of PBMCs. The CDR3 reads CASGLASNQPQHF. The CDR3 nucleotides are TGTGCCAGCGGACTAGCCAGCAATCAGCCCCAGCATTTT.